These T cell receptor beta chains were read from a single sample in a study of beta chain features in type 1 diabetes. Here immunoSEQ multiplex PCR was the method, and the copy in TCRdb shows in-frame clones only, minus some. The sample carries about 930,000 clones, 15% to 20% recorded once. The sample comprised naive CD4+ T cells from blood. The receptors here all came from a woman under 30 in good health. Each CDR3 is given with its conserved first and last residue. The D gene is left open where the match is weak. Not every row has a clone size; where given, it reads once, few, many or a size class.

d_call j_call clone_size v_call cdr3_nt cdr3_aa
TRBD2 TRBJ2-7 few TRBV5-1 TGCGCCAGCAGCCCCGGGGTAGCGGGAGTCGAGCAGTACTTC CASSPGVAGVEQYF
- TRBJ2-3 - TRBV7-9 TGTGCCAGCAGCTTAGGAATGTCCCCTACAGGGCACACAGATACGCAGTATTTT CASSLGMSPTGHTDTQYF
- TRBJ2-5 - TRBV19 TGTGCCAGTAGTACGGCGACAGGTCTAAGGCGAGAGACCCAGTACTTC CASSTATGLRRETQYF
- TRBJ2-1 few TRBV18 TGTGCCAGCTCACCACCGTTGGGGGGACGACGCCATGAGCAGTTCTTC CASSPPLGGRRHEQFF
TRBD1 TRBJ1-5 few TRBV14 TGTGCCAGCGGAGGGGGCAGGGGTCAGCCCCAGCATTTT CASGGGRGQPQHF
TRBD1 TRBJ2-3 - TRBV4-3 TGCGCCAGCAGCCAGGGGCTCGGACAGGGAGCAGATACGCAGTATTTT CASSQGLGQGADTQYF
- TRBJ1-2 - TRBV19 TGTGCCAGTAGTATCGCCGGGGTACGAGGCTACACCTTC CASSIAGVRGYTF
- TRBJ2-2 - TRBV7-9 TGTGCCAGCAGCTTACAGGGGTCCGGGGAGCTGTTTTTT CASSLQGSGELFF
- TRBJ2-7 - TRBV11-3 TGTGCTAGTAGACAGATGTTTTGCGAGCAGTACTTC CASRQMFCEQYF
- TRBJ2-7 few TRBV9 TGTGCCAGCAGCCAATCTGTGGAGACCTCCTACGAGCAGTACTTC CASSQSVETSYEQYF
- TRBJ2-5 few TRBV25-1 TGTGCCAGCAGTGAATGGTTTTATCTCGGGGGGCGAGAGACCCAGTACTTC CASSEWFYLGGRETQYF
TRBD1 TRBJ2-4 - TRBV2 TGTGCCAGCAGTGAACGGACAGGGATCATTCAGTACTTC CASSERTGIIQYF
TRBD1 TRBJ1-4 - TRBV5-6 TGTGCCAGCAGCCGACGGACAGGGACTAATGAAAAACTGTTTTTT CASSRRTGTNEKLFF
- TRBJ1-5 - TRBV7-2 TGTGCCAGCAGCTCATTACCCGGACTCCTTAGCAATCAGCCCCAGCATTTT CASSSLPGLLSNQPQHF
TRBD1 TRBJ2-7 - TRBV7-9 TGTGCCAGCAGCCCCGGGACAGGGACGTCTCTTCCGAACTACGAGCAGTACTTC CASSPGTGTSLPNYEQYF
TRBD1 TRBJ2-7 - TRBV28 TGTGCCAGCAGTTCACCGGGACAGGGCTCCGGCGAGCAGTACTTC CASSSPGQGSGEQYF
- TRBJ2-3 few TRBV29-1 TGCAGCGTTGAAGCCTCGGGAGATACGCAGTATTTT CSVEASGDTQYF
- TRBJ1-1 - TRBV6-5 TGTGCCAGCAGTTACGGGGGGTGGACGAACACTGAAGCTTTCTTT CASSYGGWTNTEAFF
- TRBJ2-3 few TRBV4-2 TGTGCCAGCAGCCAAGCCGCCGGTAAGGGTATGCAGTATTTT CASSQAAGKGMQYF
TRBD1 TRBJ2-7 - TRBV10-3 TGTGCCATCAGTGGAGGACAGGGGGCCCACGAGCAGTACTTC CAISGGQGAHEQYF
- TRBJ2-7 few TRBV28 TGTGCCAGCATACCACAACGGGGCGGGACTGCCTACGAGCAGTACTTC CASIPQRGGTAYEQYF
- TRBJ2-1 few TRBV27 TGTGCCAGCAGGTTCGAAGGCCTGCCCTACAATGAGCAGTTCTTC CASRFEGLPYNEQFF
TRBD1 TRBJ2-3 - TRBV7-2 TGTGCCAGCAGCTTAGAGGGTTCGGGGACAGGTACGCAGTATTTT CASSLEGSGTGTQYF
- TRBJ2-2 - TRBV7-9 TGTGCCAGCAGCCGTGGGACAGGGGAGCTGTTTTTT CASSRGTGELFF
TRBD1 TRBJ2-2 few TRBV23-1 TGCGCCAGCAGTCAAGGCCCGGCAAATACCGGGACAGGGTGCGCCGGGGAGCTGTTTTTT CASSQGPANTGTGCAGELFF
- TRBJ2-2 few TRBV5-6 TGTGCCAGCAGACGCAGACAAAACACCGGGGAGCTGTTTTTT CASRRRQNTGELFF
TRBD1 TRBJ1-3 - TRBV7-2 TGTGCCAGCAGCCCCCGACAGGGGCGCTCTGGAAACACCATATATTTT CASSPRQGRSGNTIYF